A selection of T cell receptor beta chains follows, all from one sample in a study of brain T cells in children with intractable seizures. Libraries were prepared by immunoSEQ multiplex PCR; TCRdb keeps only in-frame clonotypes and omits some of them. This table has some 10,000 clones, 65% to 70% appearing once. The sample here was resected brain tissue, taken at surgery. The origin of the receptors is a girl aged 2 to 10 with tuberous sclerosis and intractable seizures. The CDR3 runs from the conserved cysteine through the conserved F or W. D genes are given only for firm matches. Clone size is shown for a subset of rows, as once, few, many or a class of expanded clone.

.	.	TRBV9	TRBJ1-6	TGTGCCAGCAGCCGGCTATCGGGGAATTCACCCCTCCACTTT	CASSRLSGNSPLHF
.	.	TRBV4-1	TRBJ1-1	TGCGCCAGCAGCCAGGGACATGCTCCGAACACTGAAGCTTTCTTT	CASSQGHAPNTEAFF
once	.	TRBV19	TRBJ1-4	TGTGCCAGTACGCAGGGCGGTGAAAAACTGTTTTTT	CASTQGGEKLFF
once	TRBD1	TRBV6-5	TRBJ2-4	TGTGCCAGCAGCGGGACAGGGGATGGTAACATTCAGTACTTC	CASSGTGDGNIQYF
.	.	TRBV19	TRBJ2-3	TGTGCCAGTAGTATTTCGGTCACCGTGGATACGCAGTATTTT	CASSISVTVDTQYF
.	TRBD1	TRBV10-1	TRBJ2-6	TGCGCCAGCAGTGAAAAAGAAGGACAGGGGGCCGATGGGGCCAACGTCCTGACTTTC	CASSEKEGQGADGANVLTF
medium-sized	.	TRBV2	TRBJ1-5	TGTGCCAGCAGAGACTTGTTGGTTCAGCCCCAGCATTTT	CASRDLLVQPQHF
.	TRBD1	TRBV24-1	TRBJ2-5	TGTGCCACCAGTGAAACCACAGGGGCAGAGACCCAGTACTTC	CATSETTGAETQYF
.	.	TRBV3-1/TRBV3-2	TRBJ1-2	TGTGCCAGCAGCCAAGGCCGTGCGGGAAGGAACTATGGCTACACCTTC	CASSQGRAGRNYGYTF
few	TRBD1	TRBV4-1	TRBJ1-1	TGCGCCAGCAGCCCCCGAGAGGGGGCCAGGTGGAGTGAAGCTTTCTTT	CASSPREGARWSEAFF
.	.	TRBV9	TRBJ1-3	TGTGCCAGCAGCCCGCAGCATACTGGAAACACCATATATTTT	CASSPQHTGNTIYF
.	.	TRBV6-6	TRBJ2-5	TGTGCCAGCACCACGTGGCAAGGGACTGAGACCCAGTACTTC	CASTTWQGTETQYF
.	TRBD2	TRBV7-2	TRBJ2-3	TGTGCCAGCAGCTCTAGCGGGGGGGCCATCGTGCCAGATACGCAGTATTTT	CASSSSGGAIVPDTQYF
.	.	TRBV2	TRBJ1-2	TGTGCCAGCAGTGATGACAGGTTCTATGGCTACACCTTC	CASSDDRFYGYTF
.	TRBD1	TRBV6-1	TRBJ2-2	TGTGCCAGCAGTGAAAGAGGGACAGCCCCGAACACCGGGGAGCTGTTTTTT	CASSERGTAPNTGELFF
.	TRBD1	TRBV5-5	TRBJ1-4	TGTGCCAGCAGCCGCTTCCATCCGGGACAGGGGGGTGCTAATGAAAAACTGTTTTTT	CASSRFHPGQGGANEKLFF
.	.	TRBV4-1	TRBJ2-1	TGCGCCAGCAGCCAAGATTCGTGGGGGCAAATCAATGAGCAGTTCTTC	CASSQDSWGQINEQFF
medium-sized	.	TRBV2	TRBJ2-2	TGTGCCACTCCTCGGGACATTCGCACCGGGGAGCTGTTTTTT	CATPRDIRTGELFF
once	.	TRBV6-5	TRBJ1-3	TGTGCCAGCAGTTATTCATCCAGGAGCTCTGGAAACACCATATATTTT	CASSYSSRSSGNTIYF
.	.	TRBV5-4	TRBJ1-4	TGTGCCAGCAGCTTGCGACAGGCAACTAATGAAAAACTGTTTTTT	CASSLRQATNEKLFF
.	TRBD1	TRBV6-5	TRBJ2-1	TGTGCCAGCAGTCGGGACAGAAGCTCCTACAATGAGCAGTTCTTC	CASSRDRSSYNEQFF
few	TRBD1	TRBV3-1/TRBV3-2	TRBJ2-7	TGTGCCAGCAGCCAAGTCAACAGGGGGAGGTACGAGCAGTACTTC	CASSQVNRGRYEQYF
.	TRBD1	TRBV7-2	TRBJ2-1	TGTGCCAGCGTCGACAGGGCGCGGAATGAGCAGTTCTTC	CASVDRARNEQFF
.	.	TRBV6-1	TRBJ1-5	TGTGCCAGCAGTGAACGGGAGAATCAGCCCCAGCATTTT	CASSERENQPQHF
.	TRBD1	TRBV11-3	TRBJ2-2	TGTGCCAGCAGCTTAGATCCGGGACAGCAGAACACCGGGGAGCTGTTTTTT	CASSLDPGQQNTGELFF
.	.	TRBV21-1	TRBJ1-5	TGTGCCAGCAGCGATCAAATCGGACAGAAGAATGAGCCCCAGCATTTT	CASSDQIGQKNEPQHF
.	.	TRBV10-2	TRBJ2-2	TGCGCCAGCAGTGAAACGGGAAGCACCGGGGAGCTGTTTTTT	CASSETGSTGELFF
once	.	TRBV12-3/TRBV12-4	TRBJ1-1	TGTGCCAGCAGTAATGGACAGTGGACCGCTTTCTTT	CASSNGQWTAFF
once	TRBD1	TRBV5-1	TRBJ2-7	TGCGCCAGCAGCGCGGGACAGGGAGAAAACGAGCAGTACTTC	CASSAGQGENEQYF
.	.	TRBV6-1	TRBJ2-3	TGTGCCAGCAGTGAAGCTTGGGGGGCTCCAAACACAGATACGCAGTATTTT	CASSEAWGAPNTDTQYF
.	TRBD1	TRBV7-2	TRBJ2-3	TGTGCCAGCAGCTCGGACCAGGGGGCCACGCAGTATTTT	CASSSDQGATQYF
.	.	TRBV11-2	TRBJ2-7	TGTGCCAGCACCATCGGCAGGGGCTACTCCTACGAGCAGTACTTC	CASTIGRGYSYEQYF
.	TRBD2	TRBV5-1	TRBJ2-1	TGCGCCAGCAGCTTGCGGCGGGGGGCGAGTGAGCAGTTCTTC	CASSLRRGASEQFF
few	.	TRBV2	TRBJ1-1	TGTGCCAGCAGAAAACCGGGACAACCCCGTACGGACGCTTTCTTT	CASRKPGQPRTDAFF
.	.	TRBV4-2	TRBJ2-5	TGTGCCAGCAGCCAAGGAATCTGGGACCAACACAACCAAGAGACCCAGTACTTC	CASSQGIWDQHNQETQYF
few	TRBD2	TRBV18	TRBJ2-1	TGTGCCAGCTCACCACCAACTAGCGGGGGGGCGAATGAGCAGTTCTTC	CASSPPTSGGANEQFF
.	TRBD2	TRBV9	TRBJ2-5	TGTGCCAGCAGCGCCTCGGGGGGGCGACAAGAGACCCAGTACTTC	CASSASGGRQETQYF
few	.	TRBV7-9	TRBJ2-3	TGTGCCAGCAGATCAGACACAGATACGCAGTATTTT	CASRSDTDTQYF
once	.	TRBV11-2	TRBJ1-1	TGTGCCAGCAGCTTAGTCAGGAACACTGAAGCTTTCTTT	CASSLVRNTEAFF
few	.	TRBV13	TRBJ1-6	TGTGCCAGCAGCCTATCTAAGGCGATCTCCTATAATTCACCCCTCCACTTT	CASSLSKAISYNSPLHF
.	TRBD1	TRBV12-5	TRBJ2-1	TGTGCTAGTGGAGGGGACAGGGGTTACAATGAGCAGTTCTTC	CASGGDRGYNEQFF
.	.	TRBV24-1	TRBJ2-2	TGTGCCACCAGTGATTTGGGTGGCACCGGGGAGCTGTTTTTT	CATSDLGGTGELFF
.	TRBD1	TRBV19	TRBJ1-1	TGTGCCAGTAGGGGCCGGGACAGGGGGCGGGAAGACACTGAAGCTTTCTTT	CASRGRDRGREDTEAFF
.	.	TRBV2	TRBJ1-4	TGTGCCAGCAGTCTAGATGAAAAACTGTTTTTT	CASSLDEKLFF
.	.	TRBV19	TRBJ1-1	TGTGCCAGTAGTATAGATCGGGACACTGAAGCTTTCTTT	CASSIDRDTEAFF
.	.	TRBV18	TRBJ1-6	TGTGCCAGCTCACCACTTCAAAGGGGCCCTTCCTATAATTCACCCCTCCACTTT	CASSPLQRGPSYNSPLHF
.	.	TRBV5-8	TRBJ2-3	TGTGCCAGCAGACACACAGATACGCAGTATTTT	CASRHTDTQYF
.	.	TRBV20-1	TRBJ2-7	TGCAGTGCTCCCGGAACCTACGAGCAGTACTTC	CSAPGTYEQYF
once	TRBD1	TRBV5-1	TRBJ2-6	TGCGCCAGCAGCCTCGGACAGGAGGCTGGGGCCAACGTCCTGACTTTC	CASSLGQEAGANVLTF
.	TRBD1	TRBV3-1/TRBV3-2	TRBJ1-2	TGTGCCAGCAGCCACAGGGGGTATGGCTACACCTTC	CASSHRGYGYTF
.	.	TRBV5-5	TRBJ2-5	TGTGCCAGCACCCTATCTTCGGAGACCCAGTACTTC	CASTLSSETQYF
few	TRBD1	TRBV7-3	TRBJ2-3	TGTGCCAGCAGCTTAAGAGGACAGGGGAGGGGCACAGATACGCAGTATTTT	CASSLRGQGRGTDTQYF
once	TRBD1	TRBV6-6	TRBJ1-1	TGTGCCAGCAGTTCCGAGACAGGGACCACTGAAGCTTTCTTT	CASSSETGTTEAFF